This TCR beta chain was sequenced for a study of blood T cell repertoires in COVID-19. Data came from immunoSEQ multiplex PCR; TCRdb stores just in-frame clones and leaves some out. The data hold about 84,000 clones, with around 88% observed a single time. Germline V lookup: CDR1 SGHVS, CDR2 FQNEAQ. Trimming removed 0 bases at V and 5 bases at J, with 9 bases between. This CDR3 has 14 residues. The rearrangement links TRBV7-8 to TRBJ2-3; possible D gene TRBD2, 6 bases. Sequenced material: peripheral blood. This TCR derives from a man at least 80 years old with active or convalescent COVID-19. CDR3 nucleotides: TGTGCCAGCAGCTTAGCGGCTAGCGAAGATACGCAGTATTTT. Its translation is CASSLAASEDTQYF.